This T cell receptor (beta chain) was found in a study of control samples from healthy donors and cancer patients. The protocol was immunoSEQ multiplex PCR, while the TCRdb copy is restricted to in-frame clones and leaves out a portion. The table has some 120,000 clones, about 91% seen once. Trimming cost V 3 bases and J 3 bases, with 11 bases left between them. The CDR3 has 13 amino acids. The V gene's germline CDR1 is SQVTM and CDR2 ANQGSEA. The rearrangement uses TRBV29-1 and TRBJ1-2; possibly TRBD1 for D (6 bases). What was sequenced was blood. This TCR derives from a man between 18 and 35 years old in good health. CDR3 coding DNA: TGCAGCGTTGATGGGGGCAGGGACTATGGCTACACCTTC. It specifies CSVDGGRDYGYTF.